Listed here are 18 T cell receptor beta chains from one sample, sequenced in a study of shared clonotypes between healthy human individuals. Generated by immunoSEQ multiplex PCR, the TCRdb table keeps only in-frame clones and is missing some. This repertoire shows some 2.4 million clones, 93% found once; its top ten account for around 0.37%. Sequencing input: naive CD4+ T cells from PBMCs. Noted subset: CD45RA+ positively selected. Receptors originate from a man aged 18 to 35 in good health. Some clones in this sample may be carry-over from other donors' samples.

The chain recombines TRBV7-6 with TRBJ1-1; D remains unclear. Germline V gene sequence: CDR1 SGHVS, CDR2 FNYEAQ. With 2 bases removed from V and 1 base from J, the gap between germline ends came to 11 bases. This CDR3 has 15 residues. CDR3 residues: CASSLQAVKNTEAFF. The DNA of the CDR3 is TGTGCCAGCAGCTTACAGGCGGTGAAGAACACTGAAGCTTTCTTT.

To note about this clone: Other DNA sequences in this sample translate to the same CDR3. This chain links TRBV5-1 with TRBJ2-5; 11 bases align to TRBD2. This CDR3 is 15 amino acids long. The germline CDR1 and CDR2 sequences are SGHRS and YFSETQ. The J segment lost 3 bases and the V segment lost 3 bases, leaving 4 bases of the junction unmatched. CDR3 nucleotide sequence: TGCGCCAGCAGCTCTCTAGCGGGAGGTGAAGAGACCCAGTACTTC. It translates to CASSSLAGGEETQYF.

A remark on this clone: The sample has other DNA sequences that encode this CDR3 too. The V call is TRBV18, the J call TRBJ1-1, with D perhaps matching TRBD1 (5 bases). Trimming removed 3 bases at V and 2 bases at J, with 10 bases between. Germline V lookup: CDR1 KGHSH, CDR2 LQKENI. The CDR3 contains 14 residues. The chain's CDR3 is CASSPTTVNTEAFF. Here the CDR3 DNA reads TGTGCCAGCTCACCGACGACAGTTAACACTGAAGCTTTCTTT.

The chain has TRBV28 and TRBJ1-1, with 7 bases that match TRBD1. V gave up 6 bases and J gave up 5 bases; unmatched junction bases: 12. CDR3 length: 15 residues. Germline V CDR1 and CDR2: MDHEN, SYDVKM. The CDR3 sequence: CASRASSGGETEAFF. DNA of the CDR3: TGTGCCAGCAGGGCAAGCTCAGGGGGGGAAACTGAAGCTTTCTTT.

V is TRBV7-6 and J is TRBJ2-3; D tentatively fits TRBD1 or TRBD2 (5 bases each). In germline, CDR1 is SGHVS, CDR2 FNYEAQ. Trimming stripped 5 bases from V and 3 bases from J, with 9 bases between. This CDR3 is built from 13 residues. The CDR3: CASSRGVTDTQYF. The CDR3 coding sequence is TGTGCCAGCAGCCGAGGGGTTACAGATACGCAGTATTTT.

With regard to this clone: The sample holds other DNA sequences that translate to the same CDR3. This rearrangement joins TRBV7-2 to TRBJ2-1, with D unresolved. Germline values: CDR1 SGHTA, CDR2 FQGNSA. The CDR3 consists of 11 residues. V lost 1 base to trimming and J lost 7 bases, with 2 bases between them. The CDR3 nucleotides read TGTGCCAGCAGCTTAGTTAATGAGCAGTTCTTC. This encodes CASSLVNEQFF.

This chain's CDR3 is CSVEAGATDTQYF. CDR3 in DNA: TGCAGCGTTGAAGCGGGAGCCACAGATACGCAGTATTTT. The J gene is TRBJ2-3, the V gene TRBV29-1; perhaps TRBD2 as D (6 bases). The germline V gene encodes CDR1 SQVTM and CDR2 ANQGSEA. This CDR3 is built from 13 residues. The V end was cut by 1 base, the J end by 2 bases, with 7 bases between.

Concerning this clone: Other DNA sequences in this specimen translate into the identical CDR3. The J gene is TRBJ1-3, the V gene TRBV5-1, with no clear D. The germline V and J ends were trimmed by 4 bases and 0 bases, with 11 bases remaining between them. Looked up from germline, CDR1 is SGHRS and CDR2 is YFSETQ. This CDR3 spans 15 amino acids. The CDR3 DNA follows: TGCGCCAGCAGCCCGGACGGGAGCTCTGGAAACACCATATATTTT. Protein sequence: CASSPDGSSGNTIYF.

The chain has TRBV27 and TRBJ1-6; 7 bases are a match to TRBD1. Trimming cost V 2 bases and J 9 bases; bases outside gene matches: 4. The CDR3 extends over 14 amino acids. Germline CDR1 and CDR2: MNHEY and SMNVEV (reference sequence). The CDR3 protein is CASSLVRGTSPLHF. CDR3 sequence (DNA): TGTGCCAGCAGTTTAGTCAGGGGGACTTCACCCCTCCACTTT.

This clone was seen a handful of times. This rearrangement joins TRBV27 to TRBJ1-1; D remains ambiguous. V lost 5 bases, J lost 2 bases, and 12 bases lay in between. From germline, CDR1 is MNHEY and CDR2 SMNVEV (reference sequence). This CDR3 has 14 residues. CDR3 region: CASSPSFVNTEAFF. CDR3 DNA sequence: TGTGCCAGCAGTCCATCTTTCGTCAACACTGAAGCTTTCTTT.

The chain combines TRBV6-5 with TRBJ2-4, with 7 positions matching TRBD2. The CDR3 is 13 residues long. Germline CDR1 MNHEY, CDR2 SVGAGI. The junction had 10 bases not matched to a gene; V was cut back by 2 bases and J by 15 bases. The CDR3 region has the DNA TGTGCCAGCAGTTACGAGCGGGGCAAACAGCTGTACTTC. It codes for CASSYERGKQLYF.

In its sample, this clone was seen once. The genes are TRBV7-3 and TRBJ2-2; 10 positions agree with TRBD2. CDR1 SGHTA and CDR2 FQGTGA come from the germline V gene. V dropped 5 bases and J dropped 6; count of bases not matched to a gene: 3. The CDR3 runs 14 residues. The CDR3 nucleotides are TGTGCCAGCAGCGCCCTAGCGGGAGCCGGGGAGCTGTTTTTT. This sequence encodes CASSALAGAGELFF.

The count of this clone is one. The rearrangement joins TRBV5-1 to TRBJ2-5; a possible D gene is TRBD1 (6 bases). Trimming pared 4 bases from V and 1 base from J, leaving 14 bases between. Germline V gene sequence: CDR1 SGHRS, CDR2 YFSETQ. The CDR3 length is 15 residues. The CDR3 loop is CASSPTGQSQETQYF. The CDR3 nucleotides are TGCGCCAGCAGCCCCACCGGACAGTCCCAAGAGACCCAGTACTTC.

The chain uses TRBV30 and TRBJ2-5; no firm D call. The germline gives CDR1 GTSNPN, CDR2 SVGIG (reference sequence). This CDR3 region has 13 residues. V lost 0 bases and J 1 base, leaving 6 bases between the germline ends. The CDR3 DNA reads as TGTGCCTGGAGTGTACGGCTCCAAGAGACCCAGTACTTC. Protein sequence: CAWSVRLQETQYF.

The rearrangement links TRBV29-1 to TRBJ2-1, with 9 bases lining up with TRBD1. The V segment lost 7 bases and the J segment 5 bases; nucleotides outside the gene matches: 9. CDR1 is SQVTM, CDR2 ANQGSEA, per germline. The CDR3 extends over 14 amino acids. The CDR3 loop reads CSGRDRVGHNEQFF. The CDR3 bases are TGCAGCGGCCGGGACAGGGTGGGACACAATGAGCAGTTCTTC.

Comment on this clone: Additional DNA sequences in this sample encode the identical CDR3. The chain employs TRBV11-3 and TRBJ2-5, with TRBD2 identical over 9 bases. CDR1 SGHNT and CDR2 YENEEA come from the germline V gene. The CDR3 consists of 15 residues. V was clipped by 1 base and J by 2 bases; unmatched bases: 2. DNA of the CDR3: TGTGCCAGCAGCTTAGGTCTAGCGGGGCAAGAGACCCAGTACTTC. Amino acids: CASSLGLAGQETQYF.

The chain links TRBV19 to TRBJ1-5, with D possibly matching TRBD1 (5 bases). CDR1 is LNHDA and CDR2 is SQIVND in the germline V gene (reference sequence). This CDR3 region has 19 residues. The germline V and J ends were trimmed by 10 bases and 0 bases, with 28 bases remaining between them. In nucleotides, the CDR3 is TGTGCCAACAAAAGATGGGGGGACCTCCGACCCTATAGCAATCAGCCCCAGCATTTT. Protein product: CANKRWGDLRPYSNQPQHF.

The chain is built from TRBV6-4 and TRBJ2-2, with TRBD2 matching 7 bases. Unmatched junction bases numbered 2, after V lost 4 bases and J lost 0 bases. The CDR3 consists of 15 residues. CDR1 and CDR2 (germline): MRHNA, SNTAGT. CDR3 sequence (DNA): TGTGCCAGCAGTGGCGGGGGAACGAACACCGGGGAGCTGTTTTTT. It yields the protein CASSGGGTNTGELFF.